This T cell receptor beta chain appears in the sequencing data of a study of T cells expressing NK-cell markers. Background on the study: HCMV seropositivity characterized most of the eight sequenced donors, and seronegativity one. Study-level findings and limits: A range of about 1.0-8% of CD8+ T cells consisted of dominant NKG2C+ clonotypes in a handful of donors. The CD3+CD56-NKG2C+ fraction of four donors was likewise dominated by these clonotypes.

Germline V lookup: CDR1 SGHRS, CDR2 YFSETQ. The CDR3 runs 14 residues. About this clonotype itself: Its cognate antigen is unknown.

TCRdb reprocessed the 5' RACE reads and keeps a single row for each CDR3 protein, giving no DNA. This sample contains 350,000 to 400,000 distinct CDR3 sequences. The rearrangement joins TRBV5-1 to TRBJ2-3; the D gene TCRdb calls, TRBD1, cannot be checked with no DNA. The source material was blood T cells: a sorted CD56 or NKG2C T cell subset, CD4+ or CD8+ T cells, or bulk PBMC T cells (not recorded which). This TCR was recovered from a woman in her 50s in good health. CDR3 amino acids: CASSMSQAPDTQYF.